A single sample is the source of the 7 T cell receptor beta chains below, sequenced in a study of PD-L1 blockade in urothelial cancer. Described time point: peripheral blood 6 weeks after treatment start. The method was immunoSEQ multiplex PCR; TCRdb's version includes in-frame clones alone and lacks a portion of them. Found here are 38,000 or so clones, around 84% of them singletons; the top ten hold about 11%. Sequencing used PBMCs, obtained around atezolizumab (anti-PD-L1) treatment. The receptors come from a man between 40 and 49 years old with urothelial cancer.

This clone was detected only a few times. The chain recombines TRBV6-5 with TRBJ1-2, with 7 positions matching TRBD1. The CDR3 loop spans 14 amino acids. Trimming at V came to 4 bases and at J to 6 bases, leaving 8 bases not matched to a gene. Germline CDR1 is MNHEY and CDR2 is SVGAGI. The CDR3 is CASSSHTGDHGYTF. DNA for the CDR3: TGTGCCAGCAGTTCCCATACAGGGGATCATGGCTACACCTTC.

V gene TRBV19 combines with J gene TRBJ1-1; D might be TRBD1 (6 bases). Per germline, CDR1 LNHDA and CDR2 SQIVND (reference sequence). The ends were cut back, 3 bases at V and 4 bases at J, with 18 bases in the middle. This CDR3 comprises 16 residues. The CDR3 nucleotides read TGTGCCAGTAGTATCCCCACAGGGCCGGTGGGCACTGAAGCTTTCTTT. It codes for CASSIPTGPVGTEAFF.

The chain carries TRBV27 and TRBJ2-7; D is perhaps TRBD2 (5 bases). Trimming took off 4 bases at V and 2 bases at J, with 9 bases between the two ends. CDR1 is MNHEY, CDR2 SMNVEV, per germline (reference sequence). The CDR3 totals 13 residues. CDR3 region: CASSYGNAYEQYF. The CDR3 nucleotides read TGTGCCAGCAGTTACGGGAACGCCTACGAGCAGTACTTC.

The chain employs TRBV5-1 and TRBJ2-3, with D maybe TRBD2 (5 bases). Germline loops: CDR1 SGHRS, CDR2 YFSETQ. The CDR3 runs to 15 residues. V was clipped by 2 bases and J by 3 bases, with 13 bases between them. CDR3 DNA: TGCGCCAGCAGCTTCCGGGAATTAGGGACAGATACGCAGTATTTT. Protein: CASSFRELGTDTQYF.

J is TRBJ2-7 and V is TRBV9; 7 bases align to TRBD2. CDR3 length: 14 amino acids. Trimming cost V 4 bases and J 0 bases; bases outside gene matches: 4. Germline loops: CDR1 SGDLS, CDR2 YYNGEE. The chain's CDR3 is CASSSGGSSYEQYF. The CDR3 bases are TGTGCCAGCAGCTCCGGCGGGAGCTCCTACGAGCAGTACTTC. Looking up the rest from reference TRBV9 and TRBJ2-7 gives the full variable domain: DSGVTQTPKHLITATGQRVTLRCSPRSGDLSVYWYQQSLDQGLQFLIQYYNGEERAKGNILERFSAQQFPDLHSELNLSSLELGDSALYFCASSSGGSSYEQYFGPGTRLTVT.

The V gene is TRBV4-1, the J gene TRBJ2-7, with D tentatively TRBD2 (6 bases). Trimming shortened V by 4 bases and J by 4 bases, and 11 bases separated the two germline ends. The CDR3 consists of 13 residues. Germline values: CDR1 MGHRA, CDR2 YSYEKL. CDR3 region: CASSLADRYEQYF. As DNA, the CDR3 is TGCGCCAGCAGCCTAGCGGACCGTTACGAGCAGTACTTC.

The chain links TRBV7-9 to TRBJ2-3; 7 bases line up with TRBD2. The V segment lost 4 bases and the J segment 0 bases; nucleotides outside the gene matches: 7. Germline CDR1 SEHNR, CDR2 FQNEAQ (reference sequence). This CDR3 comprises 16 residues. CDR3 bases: TGTGCCAGCAGCTCGTGGCGGGAGACTAGCACAGATACGCAGTATTTT. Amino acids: CASSSWRETSTDTQYF.